These 21 T cell receptor beta chains came from one sample sequenced in a study of T cells after yellow fever vaccination. TCRdb recomputed calls from the 5' RACE reads with MiXCR, one row per CDR3 protein. Of more than 110,000 distinct CDR3 sequences listed, more than 6.5% are singletons. The starting material was CD4+ T cells sorted from PBMCs, obtained 10 days after the yellow fever booster vaccination. Receptors originate from a man under 40 who received the YFV17D yellow fever vaccine.

This clonotype was seen repeatedly, ten times or more. J is TRBJ2-1 and V is TRBV6-2 or TRBV6-3; TRBD2 matches at 10 bases. This CDR3 spans 13 amino acids. The V segment lost 9 bases and the J segment 5 bases; nucleotides outside the gene matches: 4. CDR1 is MNHEY, CDR2 SVGEGT, per germline. CDR3 loop: CASRTSGNNEQFF. CDR3 coding DNA: TGTGCCAGTAGGACTAGCGGCAACAATGAGCAGTTCTTC.

V usage is TRBV5-1 and J usage is TRBJ2-1; D is unresolved. Trimming removed 4 bases from V and 3 bases from J, with 14 bases in between. This CDR3 spans 15 amino acids. Germline CDR1 SGHRS, CDR2 YFSETQ. This chain's CDR3 is CASSPSPGNYNEQFF. The CDR3 DNA is TGCGCCAGCAGCCCCTCGCCCGGAAACTACAATGAGCAGTTCTTC. The entire variable domain, with the rest obtained from reference TRBV5-1 and TRBJ2-1, is as follows: KAGVTQTPRYLIKTRGQQVTLSCSPISGHRSVSWYQQTPGQGLQFLFEYFSETQRNKGNFPGRFSGRQFSNSRSEMNVSTLELGDSALYLCASSPSPGNYNEQFFGPGTRLTVL.

This clonotype showed up just a few times. DNA of the CDR3: TGTGCCAGCAGTTTATCCAGGAATCAGCCCCAGCATTTT. The encoded protein is CASSLSRNQPQHF. This chain connects TRBV12-3 or TRBV12-4 to TRBJ1-5; no reliable D call. Trimming took 2 bases from V and 4 from J, leaving 6 bases between them. The CDR3 runs 13 residues.

Many counts were recorded for this clonotype. The rearrangement joins TRBV6-2 or TRBV6-3 to TRBJ1-1; D gene uncertain. CDR1 and CDR2 (germline): MNHEY, SVGEGT. The V gene lost 6 bases and the J gene lost 1 base, with 3 bases spanning the gap. The CDR3 runs to 11 residues. This chain's CDR3 is CASRKNTEAFF. CDR3 sequence (DNA): TGTGCCAGCAGAAAGAACACTGAAGCTTTCTTT.

This clonotype has only a few counts. This rearrangement joins TRBV30 to TRBJ2-7; no reliable D call. The CDR3 totals 12 residues. Germline-derived CDR1 and CDR2 are GTSNPN and SVGIG (reference sequence). V was shortened by 3 bases and J by 6 bases, with 12 bases between the two germline ends. The CDR3 coding sequence is TGTGCCTGGAGCGCCGATTTGGGCGAGCAGTACTTC. This codes for CAWSADLGEQYF.

This clonotype was detected ten times or more. The rearrangement links TRBV6-2 or TRBV6-3 to TRBJ2-1; D may be TRBD2 (5 bases). The CDR3 spans 16 residues. Trimming removed 6 bases from V and 0 bases from J, with 15 bases in between. Germline CDR1 reads MNHEY; CDR2 reads SVGEGT. The CDR3 region is CASSRTAQSSYNEQFF. CDR3 nucleotide sequence: TGTGCCAGCAGCCGGACTGCCCAGTCCTCCTACAATGAGCAGTTCTTC.

The sample holds many counts of this clonotype. The chain combines TRBV29-1 with TRBJ2-5, with TRBD2 matching 10 bases. CDR3 length equals 13 residues. V was pared by 8 bases and J by 5 bases, with 8 bases of the junction left unmatched. CDR1 is SQVTM, CDR2 ANQGSEA, per germline. CDR3 protein: CSFRPSGGETQYF. CDR3 DNA sequence: TGCAGCTTCCGGCCTAGCGGGGGCGAGACCCAGTACTTC. Complete variable domain (other parts from reference TRBV29-1 and TRBJ2-5): SAVISQKPSRDICQRGTSLTIQCQVDSQVTMMFWYRQQPGQSLTLIATANQGSEATYESGFVIDKFPISRPNLTFSTLTVSNMSPEDSSIYLCSFRPSGGETQYFGPGTRLLVL.

This clonotype was counted only a few times. CDR3 amino acids: CASSYSSNNEQFF. CDR3 bases: TGTGCCAGCAGTTACTCTTCTAACAATGAGCAGTTCTTC. This chain uses TRBV6-2 or TRBV6-3 with TRBJ2-1; D not certain. V dropped 0 bases and J dropped 5 bases, with 5 bases sitting between them. Germline-derived CDR1 and CDR2 are MNHEY and SVGEGT. The length of the CDR3 is 13 residues.

In regard to this clonotype: This may come from a read error, since a much larger clone is one base off. The gene calls are TRBV4-2 and TRBJ2-3; no firm D call. V gave up 0 bases and J gave up 0 bases, with 10 bases separating them. The CDR3 contains 16 residues. Germline V lookup: CDR1 LGHNA, CDR2 YNFKEQ. This chain's CDR3 is CASSQDGTTSTDTQYF. The CDR3 DNA follows: TGTGCCAGCAGCCAAGATGGCACAACTAGCACAGATACGCAGTATTTT.

This clonotype was seen at least ten times. The V gene is TRBV7-8, the J gene TRBJ2-1; weak D call: TRBD1 (5 bases). The CDR3 runs to 14 residues. V was cut by 3 bases and J by 3 bases, with 9 bases left in between. Germline CDR1 and CDR2: SGHVS and FQNEAQ. The CDR3 DNA follows: TGTGCCAGCAGCTTTGCCAGGGTCTACAATGAGCAGTTCTTC. Translation: CASSFARVYNEQFF.

The V gene is TRBV28, the J gene TRBJ1-2; D might be TRBD1 (5 bases). V shed 5 bases and J shed 7 bases, with 17 bases lying between them. Germline V gene lookup returns CDR1 MDHEN and CDR2 SYDVKM. The length of the CDR3 is 14 residues. The CDR3 DNA reads TGTGCCAGCAGTCCCGGGGACTTTGGGTCTGGCTACACCTTC. Translating gives CASSPGDFGSGYTF.

Many counts were recorded for this clonotype. V is TRBV7-9 and J is TRBJ2-2, with D uncertain. V was shortened by 4 bases and J by 2 bases, with 14 bases between the two germline ends. This CDR3 contains 16 residues. The V gene's germline CDR1 is SEHNR and CDR2 FQNEAQ (reference sequence). The CDR3 coding sequence is TGTGCCAGCAGCTATCCGAGTGCACTTAACACCGGGGAGCTGTTTTTT. Translating gives CASSYPSALNTGELFF.

This clonotype was seen ten or more times. The chain employs TRBV4-3 and TRBJ1-1; D ambiguous. CDR3 length equals 14 residues. V gave up 4 bases and J gave up 4 bases, with 13 bases separating them. In germline, CDR1 is LGHNA, CDR2 YSLEER. The CDR3 here is CASSPAQELTEAFF. CDR3 coding DNA: TGCGCCAGCAGCCCCGCCCAGGAACTCACTGAAGCTTTCTTT.

Only a few counts were recorded for this clonotype. The gene calls are TRBV5-1 and TRBJ2-1, with 7 positions matching TRBD1. V was pared by 4 bases and J by 5 bases, with 21 bases of the junction left unmatched. The germline V gene encodes CDR1 SGHRS and CDR2 YFSETQ. The CDR3 extends over 19 amino acids. The CDR3 coding sequence is TGCGCCAGCAGCCTCGGGACAGCTTGGGGCGATGCAGCTGACAATGAGCAGTTCTTC. Encoded protein: CASSLGTAWGDAADNEQFF.

This clonotype was recorded at least ten times. V is TRBV18 and J is TRBJ2-7; 9 bases agree with TRBD1. This CDR3 region has 14 residues. V was clipped by 3 bases and J by 5 bases; unmatched bases: 5. CDR1 and CDR2 from the germline V gene are KGHSH and LQKENI. In nucleotides, the CDR3 is TGTGCCAGCTCACCCCAAACAGGGGGCAACGAGCAGTACTTC. Protein product: CASSPQTGGNEQYF.

This clonotype was seen a few times. J is TRBJ2-1 and V is TRBV7-9; D ambiguous. Germline V lookup: CDR1 SEHNR, CDR2 FQNEAQ (reference sequence). V shed 3 bases and J shed 0 bases, with 6 bases lying between them. The CDR3 extends over 14 amino acids. This CDR3 is CASSFFSSYNEQFF. CDR3 bases: TGTGCCAGCAGCTTCTTCAGCTCCTACAATGAGCAGTTCTTC.

The chain recombines TRBV7-2 with TRBJ2-2; tentatively, D is TRBD1 or TRBD2 (5 bases each). CDR1 is SGHTA, CDR2 FQGNSA, per germline. V was trimmed by 5 bases and J by 0 bases, leaving 16 bases between them. This CDR3 has 17 residues. The CDR3 DNA follows: TGTGCCAGCAGCCTCCCCTGGGGGACGGCGAACACCGGGGAGCTGTTTTTT. This encodes CASSLPWGTANTGELFF.

The V gene is TRBV5-1, the J gene TRBJ2-7, with D possibly matching TRBD2 (7 bases). Germline CDR1 and CDR2: SGHRS and YFSETQ. The CDR3 is 13 residues long. V gave up 4 bases and J gave up 4 bases, with 12 bases separating them. This CDR3 reads CASSQAGQYEQYF. DNA of the CDR3: TGCGCCAGCAGCCAAGCGGGACAATACGAGCAGTACTTC.

The chain couples TRBV13 to TRBJ1-2; no firm D call. The germline V and J ends were trimmed by 4 bases and 1 base, with 13 bases remaining between them. This CDR3 is built from 15 residues. The V gene's germline CDR1 is PRHDT and CDR2 FYEKMQ (reference sequence). In DNA form, the CDR3 reads TGTGCCAGCAGCTCGAGGAAGACGGTTAACTATGGCTACACCTTC. It is translated as CASSSRKTVNYGYTF. The full variable domain, completed using reference TRBV13 and TRBJ1-2, is AAGVIQSPRHLIKEKRETATLKCYPIPRHDTVYWYQQGPGQDPQFLISFYEKMQSDKGSIPDRFSAQQFSDYHSELNMSSLELGDSALYFCASSSRKTVNYGYTFGSGTRLTVV.

J is TRBJ2-7 and V is TRBV28, with 13 bases that match TRBD2. The germline V gene has CDR1 MDHEN and CDR2 SYDVKM. The CDR3 consists of 15 residues. Losses at the gene ends were 5 bases for V and 6 bases for J; bases not matched to a gene: 7. As DNA, the CDR3 is TGTGCCAGCAGTGCGGGACTAGCGGGATTTAGCGAGCAGTACTTC. This sequence encodes CASSAGLAGFSEQYF.

This clonotype was detected many times. This sequence joins TRBV5-1 and TRBJ2-3; D unclear. CDR3 length: 15 residues. CDR1 and CDR2 (germline): SGHRS, YFSETQ. The germline V and J ends were trimmed by 2 bases and 2 bases, with 12 bases remaining between them. The CDR3 nucleotides are TGCGCCAGCAGCTTATTGGATCCCACCACAGATACGCAGTATTTT. It translates to CASSLLDPTTDTQYF.